These 32 T cell receptor beta chains originate from one sample sequenced in a study of radiation and T cells in renal cell carcinoma. TCRdb's table, derived via immunoSEQ multiplex PCR, lists solely in-frame clones and lacks some. The sample consists of 80,000 or so clones, 89% of them appearing once. Time point: blood 4 weeks post-SBRT, at nephrectomy. Treatment reported: 15 Gy SBRT to primary tumor, nephrectomy 4 weeks later. The specimen was blood, collected from a patient whose treatment included radiotherapy and nephrectomy. The receptors stem from a woman aged 70-85 years with renal cell carcinoma.

As DNA, the CDR3 is TGCGCCAGCAGCTTGATGCCGACCTCTGGGGCCAACGTCCTGACTTTC. The encoded protein is CASSLMPTSGANVLTF. The J gene is TRBJ2-6, the V gene TRBV5-1; no reliable D call. Trimming removed 1 base from V and 0 bases from J, with 8 bases in between. CDR1 SGHRS and CDR2 YFSETQ come from the germline V gene. The CDR3 extends over 16 amino acids.

The genes are TRBV27 and TRBJ2-1; 9 nucleotides align to TRBD2. CDR1 is MNHEY, CDR2 SMNVEV, per germline (reference sequence). The CDR3 has 15 amino acids. V shed 3 bases, J shed 5 bases, and the junction held 5 bases outside the gene matches. The CDR3 DNA follows: TGTGCCAGCAGTTTGGTCCTAGCGGGGAACAATGAGCAGTTCTTC. Translating gives CASSLVLAGNNEQFF.

This sequence joins TRBV29-1 and TRBJ1-1; the D is unclear. Trimming took off 5 bases at V and 9 bases at J, with 13 bases between the two ends. This CDR3 has 11 residues. Germline V gene lookup returns CDR1 SQVTM and CDR2 ANQGSEA. The CDR3 bases are TGCAGCGTTCGGGTCGGCCAACAAGCTTTCTTT. Translation gives CSVRVGQQAFF.

The gene calls are TRBV29-1 and TRBJ2-7; 8 bases map to TRBD1. The germline CDR1 and CDR2 sequences are SQVTM and ANQGSEA. The CDR3 loop spans 11 amino acids. Trimming removed 8 bases from V and 6 bases from J; junction bases left unmatched: 6. Here the CDR3 reads CSIRTGLEQYF. CDR3 in DNA: TGCAGCATCCGGACAGGGCTCGAGCAGTACTTC.

The chain uses TRBV7-2 and TRBJ1-2; TRBD1 is a possible D gene (6 bases). The V end lost 4 bases, the J end lost 8 bases, and 11 bases lay between the germline ends. Germline CDR1 is SGHTA and CDR2 is FQGNSA. The CDR3 is 12 amino acids. The CDR3 nucleotides read TGTGCCAGCAGCTCAGGGGTTCGGGGCTACACCTTC. Protein sequence: CASSSGVRGYTF.

V is TRBV7-9 and J is TRBJ1-2; D may be TRBD1 (5 bases). This CDR3 is built from 13 residues. Germline CDR1 reads SEHNR; CDR2 reads FQNEAQ (reference sequence). Trimming shortened V by 5 bases and J by 7 bases, and 14 bases separated the two germline ends. The CDR3 loop reads CASSPPGGIGYTF. In DNA, the CDR3 is TGTGCCAGCAGCCCCCCCGGGGGGATTGGCTACACCTTC.

The V gene is TRBV18, the J gene TRBJ1-5; the D gene is possibly TRBD1 (6 bases). The CDR3 has 13 residues. Trimming took off 4 bases at V and 4 bases at J, with 8 bases between the two ends. Germline CDR1 reads KGHSH; CDR2 reads LQKENI. The CDR3, as DNA: TGTGCCAGCTCACGGACAGATAATCAGCCCCAGCATTTT. Residues: CASSRTDNQPQHF.

This sequence joins TRBV7-9 and TRBJ2-7, with a possible D match to TRBD1 (7 bases). Germline CDR1 and CDR2: SEHNR and FQNEAQ (reference sequence). Trimming took 5 bases from V and 5 from J, leaving 16 bases between them. The CDR3 contains 14 residues. CDR3 loop: CASSRPQGGNEQYF. Here the CDR3 DNA reads TGTGCCAGCAGCCGTCCTCAGGGGGGCAACGAGCAGTACTTC.

This chain links TRBV2 with TRBJ1-2; D not certain. The germline V and J ends were trimmed by 1 base and 2 bases, with 5 bases remaining between them. The CDR3 sequence is 13 residues long. Germline CDR1 SNHLY, CDR2 FYNNEI. CDR3 in amino acids: CASSEGVNYGYTF. The CDR3 region has the DNA TGTGCCAGCAGTGAAGGTGTGAACTATGGCTACACCTTC.

The CDR3 is CASSFGGLLGETQYF. CDR3 sequence (DNA): TGCGCCAGCAGTTTTGGGGGCCTACTGGGAGAGACCCAGTACTTC. The rearrangement joins TRBV5-1 to TRBJ2-5, with D possibly matching TRBD1 (6 bases). CDR3 size: 15 residues. CDR1 SGHRS and CDR2 YFSETQ come from the germline V gene. V dropped 5 bases and J dropped 4 bases, with 18 bases sitting between them.

The rearrangement uses TRBV7-9 and TRBJ1-6; 8 bases are a match to TRBD1. Germline V gives CDR1 SEHNR, CDR2 FQNEAQ (reference sequence). V gave up 5 bases and J gave up 6 bases; unmatched junction bases: 9. The CDR3 length is 16 residues. The DNA for the CDR3 is TGTGCCAGCAGCCAGACAGGGGCTAGGGGTAATTCACCCCTCCACTTT. This codes for CASSQTGARGNSPLHF.

This clone was picked up a small number of times. The gene calls are TRBV14 and TRBJ1-6; no clear D. Trimming stripped 3 bases from V and 8 bases from J, with 11 bases between. The germline V gene encodes CDR1 SGHDN and CDR2 FVKESK. CDR3 length equals 14 residues. CDR3 coding DNA: TGTGCCAGCAGCCAGTTTGGACTGGATTCACCCCTCCACTTT. Amino acids: CASSQFGLDSPLHF.

The V gene is TRBV5-1, the J gene TRBJ1-2; D ambiguous. Trimming took 0 bases from V and 1 from J, leaving 1 base between them. The CDR3 contains 12 residues. The germline V gene has CDR1 SGHRS and CDR2 YFSETQ. CDR3 residues: CASSLGNYGYTF. DNA for the CDR3: TGCGCCAGCAGCTTGGGTAACTATGGCTACACCTTC.

The rearrangement uses TRBV10-3 and TRBJ2-6; no firm D call. V was shortened by 10 bases and J by 2 bases, with 12 bases between the two germline ends. Germline loops: CDR1 ENHRY, CDR2 SYGVKD. The CDR3 has 14 residues. CDR3 residues: CATSLETGANVLTF. Written as DNA, the CDR3 is TGTGCCACATCATTGGAAACTGGGGCCAACGTCCTGACTTTC.

The rearrangement uses TRBV6-1 and TRBJ2-1; D uncertain. The length of the CDR3 is 11 residues. Germline-derived CDR1 and CDR2 are MNHNS and SASEGT. The germline V and J ends were trimmed by 3 bases and 10 bases, with 7 bases remaining between them. The CDR3 is CASSDFLEQFF. As DNA, the CDR3 is TGTGCCAGCAGTGACTTTTTGGAGCAGTTCTTC.

The rearrangement links TRBV29-1 to TRBJ2-7; TRBD2 is a possible D gene (5 bases). Trimming removed 7 bases from V and 0 bases from J, with 13 bases in between. Per the germline V gene, CDR1 is SQVTM and CDR2 is ANQGSEA. The CDR3 totals 13 residues. The DNA of the CDR3 is TGCAGCGCACGGGGTTTCTCCTCCTACGAGCAGTACTTC. Encoded protein: CSARGFSSYEQYF.

This sequence joins TRBV11-2 and TRBJ1-1; TRBD1 is a possible D gene (5 bases). This CDR3 contains 14 residues. From germline, CDR1 is SGHAT and CDR2 FQNNGV. The V gene lost 0 bases and the J gene lost 12 bases, with 17 bases spanning the gap. CDR3: CASSLDVGARGTFF. In DNA form, the CDR3 reads TGTGCCAGCAGCTTAGACGTTGGGGCCCGGGGGACTTTCTTT.

This chain uses TRBV18 with TRBJ1-2; D is unclear. The V gene lost 2 bases and the J gene lost 6 bases, with 4 bases spanning the gap. The CDR3 has 11 amino acids. Germline CDR1 is KGHSH and CDR2 is LQKENI. Here the CDR3 DNA reads TGTGCCAGCTCACCAGGCGATGGCTACACCTTC. Its translation: CASSPGDGYTF. Combining the CDR3 with reference TRBV18 and TRBJ1-2 gives the whole variable domain NAGVMQNPRHLVRRRGQEARLRCSPMKGHSHVYWYRQLPEEGLKFMVYLQKENIIDESGMPKERFSAEFPKEGPSILRIQQVVRGDSAAYFCASSPGDGYTFGSGTRLTVV.

This clone appeared a few times. This sequence joins TRBV6-1 and TRBJ1-4; 7 positions agree with TRBD1. Trimming removed 9 bases from V and 5 bases from J; junction bases left unmatched: 6. This CDR3 is built from 13 residues. Looked up from germline, CDR1 is MNHNS and CDR2 is SASEGT. The CDR3 nucleotides are TGTGCCAGTGGGACAGCCATCAATGAAAAACTGTTTTTT. This sequence encodes CASGTAINEKLFF.

The chain couples TRBV28 to TRBJ1-5; D may be TRBD1 (6 bases). Germline V gene sequence: CDR1 MDHEN, CDR2 SYDVKM. V gave up 6 bases and J gave up 3 bases, with 15 bases separating them. This CDR3 spans 15 amino acids. CDR3 bases: TGTGCCAGCAGCGTACAGGGTAGTAACAATCAGCCCCAGCATTTT. Its translation: CASSVQGSNNQPQHF.

This sequence joins TRBV9 and TRBJ1-1; D unresolved. Germline loops: CDR1 SGDLS, CDR2 YYNGEE. The V end was cut by 4 bases, the J end by 0 bases, with 10 bases between. The CDR3 spans 14 residues. CDR3 loop: CASSTSGMNTEAFF. CDR3 bases: TGTGCCAGCAGCACTAGCGGTATGAACACTGAAGCTTTCTTT. Drawing the rest from reference TRBV9 and TRBJ1-1, the complete variable domain is DSGVTQTPKHLITATGQRVTLRCSPRSGDLSVYWYQQSLDQGLQFLIQYYNGEERAKGNILERFSAQQFPDLHSELNLSSLELGDSALYFCASSTSGMNTEAFFGQGTRLTVV.

The chain combines TRBV2 with TRBJ1-1; D is uncertain. This CDR3 is built from 8 residues. Germline lookup yields CDR1 SNHLY and CDR2 FYNNEI. The V end lost 4 bases, the J end lost 10 bases, and 1 base lay between the germline ends. CDR3 protein: CASSAAFF. The CDR3, as DNA: TGTGCCAGCAGTGCAGCTTTCTTT.

The chain combines TRBV27 with TRBJ2-3; D is undetermined. Germline-derived CDR1 and CDR2 are MNHEY and SMNVEV (reference sequence). The CDR3 contains 12 residues. V was clipped by 6 bases and J by 4 bases, with 8 bases between them. The CDR3 DNA follows: TGTGCCAGCAGAGCCGTTTCAGATACGCAGTATTTT. Amino acid sequence: CASRAVSDTQYF.

The rearrangement joins TRBV19 to TRBJ1-3; no reliable D call. The germline V gene encodes CDR1 LNHDA and CDR2 SQIVND (reference sequence). The ends were cut back, 5 bases at V and 0 bases at J, with 5 bases in the middle. The CDR3 has 13 residues. The CDR3 protein is CASSPSSGNTIYF. The CDR3 coding sequence is TGTGCCAGTAGTCCCAGCTCTGGAAACACCATATATTTT.

This clone was observed a few times. The J gene is TRBJ1-1, the V gene TRBV4-3, with 8 bases lining up with TRBD1. The CDR3 is made up of 18 amino acids. The germline gives CDR1 LGHNA, CDR2 YSLEER. With V trimmed by 0 bases and J by 3 bases, 12 bases remained unmatched. The CDR3 nucleotides read TGCGCCAGCAGCCAAGATGGGCTTTGGGCGGGACAGGACACTGAAGCTTTCTTT. Residues: CASSQDGLWAGQDTEAFF.

This chain joins TRBV28 and TRBJ2-7; D may be TRBD1 (8 bases). This CDR3 spans 15 amino acids. Germline assignment: CDR1 MDHEN and CDR2 SYDVKM. V lost 6 bases, J lost 1 base, and 16 bases lay in between. CDR3 sequence reads: CASRGVQGGSYEQYF. The CDR3 nucleotides read TGTGCCAGCAGGGGAGTACAGGGGGGGTCCTACGAGCAGTACTTC.

The chain combines TRBV11-2 with TRBJ2-2; 7 nucleotides match TRBD1. CDR1 and CDR2 (germline): SGHAT, FQNNGV. The junction had 7 bases not matched to a gene; V was cut back by 4 bases and J by 5 bases. The CDR3 runs to 15 residues. The CDR3 nucleotides are TGTGCCAGCAGCTATTCCGGGACAGCAACCGGGGAGCTGTTTTTT. Amino acids: CASSYSGTATGELFF.

This clone was picked up a small number of times. The chain carries TRBV28 and TRBJ1-2; maybe TRBD1 (5 bases). This CDR3 is built from 12 residues. Trimming removed 2 bases at V and 7 bases at J, with 8 bases between. Looked up from germline, CDR1 is MDHEN and CDR2 is SYDVKM. The CDR3 reads CASSLRGSGYTF. The CDR3 bases are TGTGCCAGCAGTTTACGGGGGAGTGGCTACACCTTC.

This sequence joins TRBV27 and TRBJ1-1; a weak D match, TRBD1 (5 bases). Trimming left V 6 bases short and J 7 bases short, with 21 bases between. The CDR3 is made up of 15 amino acids. From germline, CDR1 is MNHEY and CDR2 SMNVEV (reference sequence). CDR3 sequence (DNA): TGTGCCAGCAGAGACGGGACGGACGGGACGTTTGAAGCTTTCTTT. It specifies CASRDGTDGTFEAFF.

This chain uses TRBV30 with TRBJ1-5; no definite D call. The CDR3 is made up of 16 amino acids. Trimming cost V 0 bases and J 0 bases, with 12 bases left between them. CDR1 is GTSNPN and CDR2 is SVGIG in the germline V gene (reference sequence). The DNA of the CDR3 is TGTGCCTGGAGTGTACCCCTCGGCCTTAGCAATCAGCCCCAGCATTTT. Translating it yields CAWSVPLGLSNQPQHF.

The rearrangement links TRBV5-1 to TRBJ2-3; 8 bases fit TRBD2. The CDR3 covers 14 residues. J was trimmed by 5 bases and V by 4 bases; bases with no gene match: 6. Germline CDR1 reads SGHRS; CDR2 reads YFSETQ. The CDR3 DNA sequence: TGCGCCAGCAGCCGGGAGGGGCCGCAAGATACGCAGTATTTT. Protein sequence: CASSREGPQDTQYF.

V gene TRBV4-3 combines with J gene TRBJ1-2; 9 bases align to TRBD1. The CDR3 covers 16 residues. The ends lost 3 bases at V and 4 bases at J; junction bases unmatched: 9. Looked up from germline, CDR1 is LGHNA and CDR2 is YSLEER. CDR3 nucleotides: TGCGCCAGCAGCCAGGCGGCCGGGACAGGGACCTATGGCTACACCTTC. It translates to CASSQAAGTGTYGYTF.